In this sample, the clone carrying this TCR beta chain turned up a few times. This sample is drawn from a study of blood T cell repertoires in COVID-19. Study-level background: COVID-19 samples, acute and convalescent, were from the United States, Italy and Spain. T cells, B-cell-depleted T cells, or PBMCs provided the cDNA or gDNA that served as material.

Authors' data handling: It was from reference gene primer amplification that nucleated cell counts were estimated. The repertoire was sequenced with immunoSEQ multiplex PCR; TCRdb's copy has only in-frame clones and lacks some. The V and J calls and the clone size are those of that table, but D and trimming were determined from the DNA. The data contain roughly 86,000 clones, around 80% of them seen just once; the ten biggest clones take up 8% to 9%. Trimming pared 6 bases from V and 9 bases from J, leaving 15 bases between. Germline values: CDR1 MNHEY, CDR2 SVGAGI. This CDR3 comprises 14 residues. The sequenced sample was peripheral blood. The V gene is TRBV6-5, the J gene TRBJ1-6; perhaps TRBD1 as D (5 bases). The sequence was collected from a man between 50 and 59 years old who had recovered from COVID-19. The CDR3, as DNA: TGTGCCAGCAGGGGGGGAGGGGAGAGTTCACCCCTCCACTTT. Protein sequence: CASRGGGESSPLHF.